This paragraph reports one T cell receptor (beta chain). The antigen remains undetermined. The data derive from a study of blood T cells in healthy people across ages. Looked up from germline, CDR1 is SGHVS and CDR2 is FNYEAQ. The CDR3 runs to 15 residues. V was clipped by 5 bases and J by 2 bases; unmatched bases: 7. Overall study results and limits: A conclusive naive versus antigen-experienced comparison was prevented by the unsorted PBMCs. Long-lived donors had more naive CD4+ cells and higher diversity than aged donors.

It was with a sample-barcoded 5' primer and a J-beta primer mix that a second PCR of roughly 6 to 12 cycles was run. Every sample returned 2.5 million or more CDR3-containing paired-end reads. TCRdb ran MiXCR on the 5' RACE reads and lists one entry per CDR3 protein. The repertoire holds about 680,000 distinct CDR3 sequences, with around half as singletons. This TCR was sampled from a woman aged 55-75 years in good health. The rearrangement joins TRBV7-6 to TRBJ2-3; 7 nucleotides match TRBD1. The sequenced sample was blood. The DNA of the CDR3 is TGTGCCAGCAGCGTGACAGGGAAAATCACAGATACGCAGTATTTT. It codes for CASSVTGKITDTQYF.